This T cell receptor beta chain was obtained from a study of blood T cell repertoires in COVID-19 (dated by TCRdb to about 2020). About the full investigation: Samples from collaborators originated in the United States, Italy and Spain and spanned both the acute and convalescent phases of COVID-19. The prospective study material was composed of cDNA or gDNA derived from T cells, B-cell-depleted T cells, or PBMCs. The dataset comprised deeply sampled blood TCRbeta repertoires from subjects exposed to, actively infected with, or recovered from COVID-19. The repertoires were made available in a free public database intended to serve as a resource for research on the immune response to SARS-CoV-2. The samples were drawn from the first 160 participants of the ongoing ImmuneRACE study and from 1,254 subjects provided by 6 global collaborators. Nearly every sample came with metadata listing a de-identified subject ID, COVID-19 status, age in years and sex. Where HLA class I and class II types were available, the types were taken from metadata supplied by the sample provider, not from assay-based typing. Broad study findings and their caveats: How much clinical and demographic metadata was included differed by source and by participant, and the metadata was provided uncurated.

In regard to this clone: Which antigen it targets is not known. No qualities accompany the bases; no much larger clone lies one base away.

The collaborating institutions used their own protocols to collect whole blood in K2EDTA tubes. For TCRbeta analysis, collaborators shipped samples as frozen whole blood, isolated PBMCs, or DNA extracted from either of those sample types. The germline V gene encodes CDR1 SEHNR and CDR2 FQNEAQ (reference sequence). Taken from cysteine to phenylalanine, the CDR3 has 13 residues. Solely the CDR3 DNA is kept, with 39 bases framed from the first base. V was cut back by 6 bases and J by 3 bases, leaving a gap of 11 bases between them. TCRbeta CDR3 regions were amplified from genomic DNA using the immunoSEQ Assay, a bias-controlled multiplex PCR. For the original study's pipeline: The number of nucleated cells in each sample was estimated by amplification of reference gene primers within the assay. To quantify the absolute abundance of each unique TCRbeta CDR3 rearrangement, sequence reads were collapsed and filtered. Productive Simpson clonality was computed per sample as the square root of Simpson's diversity index over productive rearrangements. Entries here come from immuneACCESS through TCRdb and include only in-frame sequences with V and J called. Some clones fail to appear in such tables; in the studies checked, an unresolved V gene covers under half of the shortfall, and the cause of the remainder is unknown. The V and J calls and the clone size are those of that table, but D and trimming were determined from the DNA. Recorded for this sample are about 280,000 clones; 86% of them occurred a single time. The top ten hold approximately 10% of the sample.

Sample: peripheral blood. The V gene is TRBV7-9 and the J gene is TRBJ1-2; there is no confident call for the D gene. The clonotype comes from a man aged 35-49 years with active or convalescent COVID-19. The sequenced DNA is TGTGCCAGCAGTCCCACTCGATACTATGGCTACACCTTC. This gives the protein CASSPTRYYGYTF.